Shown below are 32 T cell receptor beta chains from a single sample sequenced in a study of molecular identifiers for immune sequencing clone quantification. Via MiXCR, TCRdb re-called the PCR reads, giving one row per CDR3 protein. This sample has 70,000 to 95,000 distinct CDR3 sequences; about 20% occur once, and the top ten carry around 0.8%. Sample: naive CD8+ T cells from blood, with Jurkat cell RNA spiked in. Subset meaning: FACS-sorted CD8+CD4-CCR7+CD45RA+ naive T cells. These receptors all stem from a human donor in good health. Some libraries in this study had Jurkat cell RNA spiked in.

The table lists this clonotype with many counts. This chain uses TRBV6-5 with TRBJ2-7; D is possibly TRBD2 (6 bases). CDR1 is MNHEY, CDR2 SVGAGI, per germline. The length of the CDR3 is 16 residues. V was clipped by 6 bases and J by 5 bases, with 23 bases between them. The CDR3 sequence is CASRERDFLGVDEQYF. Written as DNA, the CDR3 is TGTGCCAGCAGGGAACGGGACTTCCTGGGAGTCGACGAGCAGTACTTC.

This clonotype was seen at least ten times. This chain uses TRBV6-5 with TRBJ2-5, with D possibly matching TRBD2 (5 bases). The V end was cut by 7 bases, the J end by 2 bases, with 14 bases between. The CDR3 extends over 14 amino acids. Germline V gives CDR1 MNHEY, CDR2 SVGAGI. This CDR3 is CASTSAGKQETQYF. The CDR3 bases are TGTGCCAGCACAAGCGCCGGGAAACAAGAGACCCAGTACTTC.

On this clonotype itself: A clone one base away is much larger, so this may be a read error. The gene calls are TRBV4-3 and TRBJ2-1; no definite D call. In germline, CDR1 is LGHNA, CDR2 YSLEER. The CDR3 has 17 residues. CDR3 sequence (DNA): TGCGCCAGCAGCCAAGAGGGTTTCGGTAGCTCCTACAATGAGCAGTCCTTC. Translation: CASSQEGFGSSYNEQSF.

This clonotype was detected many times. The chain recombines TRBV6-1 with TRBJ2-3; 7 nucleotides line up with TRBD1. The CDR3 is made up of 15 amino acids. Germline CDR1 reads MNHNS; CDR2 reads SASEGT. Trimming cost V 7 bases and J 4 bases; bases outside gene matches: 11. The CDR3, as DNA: TGTGCCAGCAAACAGGGGATTCCCGAGGCAGATACGCAGTATTTT. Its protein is CASKQGIPEADTQYF.

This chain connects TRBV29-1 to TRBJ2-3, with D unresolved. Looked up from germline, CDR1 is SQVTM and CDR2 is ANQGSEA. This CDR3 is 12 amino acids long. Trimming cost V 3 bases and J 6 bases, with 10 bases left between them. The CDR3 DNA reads TGCAGCGTTGAGGGCCTTCCGGATACGCAGTATTTT. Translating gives CSVEGLPDTQYF.

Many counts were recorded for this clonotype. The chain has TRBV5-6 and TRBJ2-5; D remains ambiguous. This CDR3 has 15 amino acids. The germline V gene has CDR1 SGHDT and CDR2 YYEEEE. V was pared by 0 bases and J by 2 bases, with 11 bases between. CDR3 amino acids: CASSLAVNFQETQYF. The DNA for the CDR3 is TGTGCCAGCAGCTTGGCGGTTAACTTTCAAGAGACCCAGTACTTC.

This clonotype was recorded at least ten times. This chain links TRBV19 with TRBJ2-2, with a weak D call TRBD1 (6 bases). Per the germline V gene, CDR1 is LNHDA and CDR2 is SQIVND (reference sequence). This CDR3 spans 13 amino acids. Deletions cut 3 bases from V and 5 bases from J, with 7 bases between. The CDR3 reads CASSIQGTGELFF. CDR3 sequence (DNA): TGTGCCAGTAGTATCCAGGGGACCGGGGAGCTGTTTTTT.

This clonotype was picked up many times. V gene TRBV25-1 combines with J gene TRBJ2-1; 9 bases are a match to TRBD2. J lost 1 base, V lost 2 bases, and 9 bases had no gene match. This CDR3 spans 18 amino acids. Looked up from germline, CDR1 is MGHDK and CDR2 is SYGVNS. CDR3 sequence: CASSEGLAGYQSYNEQFF. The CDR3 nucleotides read TGTGCCAGCAGTGAAGGGCTAGCGGGATATCAATCCTACAATGAGCAGTTCTTC. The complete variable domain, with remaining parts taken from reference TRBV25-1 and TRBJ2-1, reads EADIYQTPRYLVIGTGKKITLECSQTMGHDKMYWYQQDPGMELHLIHYSYGVNSTEKGDLSSESTVSRIRTEHFPLTLESARPSHTSQYLCASSEGLAGYQSYNEQFFGPGTRLTVL.

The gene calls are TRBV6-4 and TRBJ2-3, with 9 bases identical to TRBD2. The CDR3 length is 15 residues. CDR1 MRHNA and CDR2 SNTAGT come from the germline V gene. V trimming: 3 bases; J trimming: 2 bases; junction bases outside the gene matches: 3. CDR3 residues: CASSETSGITDTQYF. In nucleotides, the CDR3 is TGTGCCAGCAGTGAGACTAGCGGAATCACAGATACGCAGTATTTT.

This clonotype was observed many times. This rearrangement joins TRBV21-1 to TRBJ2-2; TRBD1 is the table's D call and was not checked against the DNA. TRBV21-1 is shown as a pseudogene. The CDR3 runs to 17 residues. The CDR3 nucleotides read TGTGCCAGCAGCAAAGCCCCTCGACAGAATAACACCGGGGAGCTGTTTTTT. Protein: CASSKAPRQNNTGELFF.

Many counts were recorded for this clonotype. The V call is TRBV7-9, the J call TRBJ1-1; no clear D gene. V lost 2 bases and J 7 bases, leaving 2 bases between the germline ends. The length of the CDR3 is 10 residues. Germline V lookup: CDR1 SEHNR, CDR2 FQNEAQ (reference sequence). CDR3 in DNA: TGTGCCAGCAGCTTAAATGAAGCTTTCTTT. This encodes CASSLNEAFF. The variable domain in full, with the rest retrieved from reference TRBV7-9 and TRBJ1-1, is DTGVSQNPRHKITKRGQNVTFRCDPISEHNRLYWYRQTLGQGPEFLTYFQNEAQLEKSRLLSDRFSAERPKGSFSTLEIQRTEQGDSAMYLCASSLNEAFFGQGTRLTVV.

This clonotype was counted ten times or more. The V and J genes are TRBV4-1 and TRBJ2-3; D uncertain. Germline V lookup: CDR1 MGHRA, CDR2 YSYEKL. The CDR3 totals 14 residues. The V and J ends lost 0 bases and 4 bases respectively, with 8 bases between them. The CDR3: CASSQEGYADTQYF. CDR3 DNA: TGCGCCAGCAGCCAAGAGGGGTATGCAGATACGCAGTATTTT.

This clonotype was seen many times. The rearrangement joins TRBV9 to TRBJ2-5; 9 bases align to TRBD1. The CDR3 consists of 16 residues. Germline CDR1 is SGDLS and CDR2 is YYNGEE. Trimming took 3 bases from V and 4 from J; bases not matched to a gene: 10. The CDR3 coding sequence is TGTGCCAGCAGCGATACATTACAGGGGGCCCGAGAGACCCAGTACTTC. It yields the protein CASSDTLQGARETQYF. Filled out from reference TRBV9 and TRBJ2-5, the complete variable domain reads DSGVTQTPKHLITATGQRVTLRCSPRSGDLSVYWYQQSLDQGLQFLIQYYNGEERAKGNILERFSAQQFPDLHSELNLSSLELGDSALYFCASSDTLQGARETQYFGPGTRLLVL.

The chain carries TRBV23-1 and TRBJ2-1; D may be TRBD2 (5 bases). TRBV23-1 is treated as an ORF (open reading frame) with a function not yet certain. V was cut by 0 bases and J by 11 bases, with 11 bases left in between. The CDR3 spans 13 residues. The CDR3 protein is CASSQSRRSQQFF. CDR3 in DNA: TGCGCCAGCAGTCAATCGAGGAGGAGCCAGCAGTTCTTC.

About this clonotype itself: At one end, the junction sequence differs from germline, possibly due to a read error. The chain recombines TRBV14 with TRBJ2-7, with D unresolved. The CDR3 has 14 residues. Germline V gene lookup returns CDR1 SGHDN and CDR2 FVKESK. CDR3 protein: CASSHMTFSYGQYF. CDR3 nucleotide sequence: TGTGCCAGCAGCCATATGACTTTTTCCTACGGGCAGTACTTC.

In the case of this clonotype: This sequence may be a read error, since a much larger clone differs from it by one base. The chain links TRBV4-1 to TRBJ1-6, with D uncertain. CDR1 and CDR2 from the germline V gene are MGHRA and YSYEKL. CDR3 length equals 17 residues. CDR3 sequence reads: CAGSQEMRGSYNSPLHF. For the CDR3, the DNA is TGCGCCGGCAGCCAAGAAATGCGTGGCTCCTATAATTCACCCCTCCACTTT.

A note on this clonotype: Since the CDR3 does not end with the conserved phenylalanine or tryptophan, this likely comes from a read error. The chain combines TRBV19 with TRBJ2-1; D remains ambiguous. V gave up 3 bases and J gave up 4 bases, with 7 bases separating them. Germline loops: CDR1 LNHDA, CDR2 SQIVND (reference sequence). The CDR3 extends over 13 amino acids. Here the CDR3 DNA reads TGTGCCAGTAGTATCGCTATTTACAATGAGCAGTTCCTC. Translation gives CASSIAIYNEQFL.

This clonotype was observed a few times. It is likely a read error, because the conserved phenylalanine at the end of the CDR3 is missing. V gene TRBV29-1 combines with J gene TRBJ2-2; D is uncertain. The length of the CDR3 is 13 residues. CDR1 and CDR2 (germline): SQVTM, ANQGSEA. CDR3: CIVEDGVTGELFS. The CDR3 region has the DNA TGCATCGTTGAAGATGGGGTCACCGGGGAGCTGTTTTCT.

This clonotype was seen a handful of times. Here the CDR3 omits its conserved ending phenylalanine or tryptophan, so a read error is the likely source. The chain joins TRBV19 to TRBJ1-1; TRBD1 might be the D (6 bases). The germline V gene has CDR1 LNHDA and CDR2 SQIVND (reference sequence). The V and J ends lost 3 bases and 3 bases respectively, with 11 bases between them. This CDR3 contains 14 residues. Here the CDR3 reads CASSIRGGDTEAFL. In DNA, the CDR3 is TGTGCCAGTAGTATTAGGGGGGGGGACACTGAAGCTTTCCTT.

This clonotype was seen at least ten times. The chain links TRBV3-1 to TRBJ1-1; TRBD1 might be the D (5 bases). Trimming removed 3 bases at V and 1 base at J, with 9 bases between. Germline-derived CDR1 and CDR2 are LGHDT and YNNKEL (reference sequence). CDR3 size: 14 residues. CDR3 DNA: TGTGCCAGCAGCCATCCAGGGACGAACACTGAAGCTTTCTTT. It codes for CASSHPGTNTEAFF.

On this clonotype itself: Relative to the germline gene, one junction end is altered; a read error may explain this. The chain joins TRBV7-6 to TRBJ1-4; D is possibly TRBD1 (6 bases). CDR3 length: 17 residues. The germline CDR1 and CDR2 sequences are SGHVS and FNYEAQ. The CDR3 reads CASGLALGQSANEKLFF. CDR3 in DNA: TGTGCCAGCGGCTTAGCCCTTGGACAGTCCGCTAATGAAAAACTGTTTTTT.

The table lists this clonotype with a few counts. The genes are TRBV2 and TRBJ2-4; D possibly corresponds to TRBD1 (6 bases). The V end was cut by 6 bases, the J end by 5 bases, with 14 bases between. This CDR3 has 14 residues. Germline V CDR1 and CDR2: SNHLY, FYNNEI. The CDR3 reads CASRAGQYENIQYF. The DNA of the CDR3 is TGTGCCAGCAGGGCTGGACAGTACGAAAACATTCAGTACTTC.

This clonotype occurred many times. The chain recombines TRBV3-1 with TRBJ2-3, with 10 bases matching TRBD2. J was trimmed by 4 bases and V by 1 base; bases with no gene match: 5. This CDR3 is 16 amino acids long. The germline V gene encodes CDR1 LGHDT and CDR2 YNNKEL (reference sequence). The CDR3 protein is CASSQVERGGSDTQYF. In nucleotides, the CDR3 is TGTGCCAGCAGCCAAGTTGAGCGGGGGGGCTCAGATACGCAGTATTTT.

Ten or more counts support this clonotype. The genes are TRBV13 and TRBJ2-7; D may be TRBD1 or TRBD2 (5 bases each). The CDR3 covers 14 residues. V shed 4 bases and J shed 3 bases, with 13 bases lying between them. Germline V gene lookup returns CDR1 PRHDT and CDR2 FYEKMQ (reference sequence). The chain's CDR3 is CASSWGTHNYEQYF. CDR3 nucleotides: TGTGCCAGCAGCTGGGGGACCCATAACTACGAGCAGTACTTC.

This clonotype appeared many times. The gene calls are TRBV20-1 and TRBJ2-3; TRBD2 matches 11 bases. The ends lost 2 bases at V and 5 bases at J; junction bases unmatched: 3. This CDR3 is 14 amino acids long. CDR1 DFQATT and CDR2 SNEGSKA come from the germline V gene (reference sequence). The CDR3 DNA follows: TGCAGTGCTAGATTACTAGCGGGGGTAGATACGCAGTATTTT. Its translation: CSARLLAGVDTQYF.

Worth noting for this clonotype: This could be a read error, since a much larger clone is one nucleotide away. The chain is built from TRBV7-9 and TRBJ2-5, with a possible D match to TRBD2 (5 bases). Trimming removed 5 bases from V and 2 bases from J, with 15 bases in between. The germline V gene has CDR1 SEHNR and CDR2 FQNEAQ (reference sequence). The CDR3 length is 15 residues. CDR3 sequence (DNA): TGTGCCAGCAGCCCCAACACCCGGGAACAAGAGACCCAGTACTTC. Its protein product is CASSPNTREQETQYF. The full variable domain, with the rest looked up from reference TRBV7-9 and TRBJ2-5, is DTGVSQNPRHKITKRGQNVTFRCDPISEHNRLYWYRQTLGQGPEFLTYFQNEAQLEKSRLLSDRFSAERPKGSFSTLEIQRTEQGDSAMYLCASSPNTREQETQYFGPGTRLLVL.

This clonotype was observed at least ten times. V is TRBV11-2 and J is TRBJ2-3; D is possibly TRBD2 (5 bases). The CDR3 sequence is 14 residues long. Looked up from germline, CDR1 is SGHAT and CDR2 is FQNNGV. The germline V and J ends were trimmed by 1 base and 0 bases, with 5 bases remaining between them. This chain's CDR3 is CASSLAGSTDTQYF. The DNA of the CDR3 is TGTGCCAGCAGCTTAGCGGGAAGCACAGATACGCAGTATTTT.

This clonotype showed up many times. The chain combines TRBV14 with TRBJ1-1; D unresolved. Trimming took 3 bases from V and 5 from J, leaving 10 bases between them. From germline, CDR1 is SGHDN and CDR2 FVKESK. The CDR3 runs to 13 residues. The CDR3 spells CASSQGSRTEAFF. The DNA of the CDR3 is TGTGCCAGCAGCCAGGGGAGTAGGACTGAAGCTTTCTTT.

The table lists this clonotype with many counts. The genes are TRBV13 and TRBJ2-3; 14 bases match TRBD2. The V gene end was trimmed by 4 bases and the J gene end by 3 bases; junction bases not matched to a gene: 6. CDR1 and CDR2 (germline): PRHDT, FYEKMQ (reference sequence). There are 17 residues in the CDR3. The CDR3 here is CASSYGTSGGRTDTQYF. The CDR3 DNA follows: TGTGCCAGCAGCTATGGGACTAGCGGGGGTAGGACAGATACGCAGTATTTT.

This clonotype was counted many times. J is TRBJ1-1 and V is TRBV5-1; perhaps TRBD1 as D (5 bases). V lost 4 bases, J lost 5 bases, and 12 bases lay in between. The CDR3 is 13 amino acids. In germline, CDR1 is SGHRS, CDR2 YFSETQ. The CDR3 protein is CASSTGPRTEAFF. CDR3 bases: TGCGCCAGCAGCACGGGACCGAGGACTGAAGCTTTCTTT.

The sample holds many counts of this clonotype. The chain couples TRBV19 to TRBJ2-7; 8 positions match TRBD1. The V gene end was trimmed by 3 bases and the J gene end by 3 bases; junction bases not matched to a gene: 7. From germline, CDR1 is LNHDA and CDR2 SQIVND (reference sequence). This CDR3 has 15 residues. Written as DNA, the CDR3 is TGTGCCAGTAGTATGCCTCGGACAGGGAGCTACGAGCAGTACTTC. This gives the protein CASSMPRTGSYEQYF.

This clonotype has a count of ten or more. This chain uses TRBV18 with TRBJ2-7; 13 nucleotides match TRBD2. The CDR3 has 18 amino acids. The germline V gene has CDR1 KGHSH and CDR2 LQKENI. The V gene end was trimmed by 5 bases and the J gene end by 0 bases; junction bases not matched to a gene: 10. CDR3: CASSSGTSGVRSSYEQYF. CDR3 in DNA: TGTGCCAGCTCATCCGGGACTAGCGGGGTAAGGAGCTCCTACGAGCAGTACTTC.